What follows is one T cell receptor (beta chain) and its context. The data derive from a study of blood T cell repertoires in COVID-19. Looking at the study overall: Italy, Spain and the United States were the sources of the convalescent and acute COVID-19 samples. T cells, B-cell-depleted T cells, or PBMCs supplied cDNA or gDNA.

Authors' data handling: Using reference gene primer amplification, nucleated cell counts were estimated. This table comes from immunoSEQ multiplex PCR, and its TCRdb copy is limited to in-frame clones, with some not included. V, J and clone size were drawn from that table, and D and trimming were deduced from the DNA. The table records 60,000 or so clones, about 87% of them present only once. V lost 3 bases and J lost 9, with 9 bases in between. This CDR3 spans 12 amino acids. CDR1 is SEHNR and CDR2 is FQNEAQ in the germline V gene (reference sequence). The specimen was peripheral blood. The V gene is TRBV7-9, the J gene TRBJ2-1, with D uncertain. This sequence was found in a man in his 60s with active or convalescent COVID-19. The CDR3 here is CASSLEIGEQFF. The CDR3 nucleotides read TGTGCCAGCAGCTTGGAGATTGGTGAGCAGTTCTTC.